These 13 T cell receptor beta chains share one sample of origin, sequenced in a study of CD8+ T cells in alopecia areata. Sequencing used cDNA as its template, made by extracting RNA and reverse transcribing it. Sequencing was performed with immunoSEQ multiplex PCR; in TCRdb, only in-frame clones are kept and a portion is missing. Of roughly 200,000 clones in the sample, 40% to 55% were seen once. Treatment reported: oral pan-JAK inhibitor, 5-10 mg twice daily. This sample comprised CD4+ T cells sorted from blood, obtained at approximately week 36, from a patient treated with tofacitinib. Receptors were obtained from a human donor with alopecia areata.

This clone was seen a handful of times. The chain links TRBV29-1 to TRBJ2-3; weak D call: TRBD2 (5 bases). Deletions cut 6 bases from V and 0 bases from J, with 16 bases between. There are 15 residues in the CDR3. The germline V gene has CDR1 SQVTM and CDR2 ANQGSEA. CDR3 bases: TGCAGCGTGGGTGGGCCCGGAGGAAGCACAGATACGCAGTATTTT. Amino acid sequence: CSVGGPGGSTDTQYF.

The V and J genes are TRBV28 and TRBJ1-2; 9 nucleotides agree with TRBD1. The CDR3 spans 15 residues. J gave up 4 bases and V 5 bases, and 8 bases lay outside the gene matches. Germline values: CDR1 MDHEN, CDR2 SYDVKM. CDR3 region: CASSRRDRAGYGYTF. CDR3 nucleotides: TGTGCCAGCAGTCGCAGGGACAGGGCGGGCTATGGCTACACCTTC.

The CDR3 bases are TGTGCCAGCACCCTCCTAAGGGACACTGAAGCTTTCTTT. It translates to CASTLLRDTEAFF. The chain carries TRBV7-2 and TRBJ1-1; no clear D gene. Germline V gene data show CDR1 as SGHTA and CDR2 as FQGNSA. This CDR3 spans 13 amino acids. V lost 7 bases and J 3 bases, leaving 12 bases between the germline ends.

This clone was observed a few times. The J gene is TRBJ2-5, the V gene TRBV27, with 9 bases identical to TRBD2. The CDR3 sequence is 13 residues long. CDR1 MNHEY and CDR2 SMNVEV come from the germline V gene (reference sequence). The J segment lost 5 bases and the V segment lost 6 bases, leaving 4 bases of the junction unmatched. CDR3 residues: CASRPSGTETQYF. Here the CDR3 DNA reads TGTGCCAGCAGACCTAGCGGGACGGAGACCCAGTACTTC.

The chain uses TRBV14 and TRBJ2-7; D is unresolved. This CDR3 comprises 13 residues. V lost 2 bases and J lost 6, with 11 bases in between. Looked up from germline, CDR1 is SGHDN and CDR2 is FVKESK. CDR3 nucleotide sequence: TGTGCCAGCAGCCAAATAGGACCCTTCGAGCAGTACTTC. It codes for CASSQIGPFEQYF.

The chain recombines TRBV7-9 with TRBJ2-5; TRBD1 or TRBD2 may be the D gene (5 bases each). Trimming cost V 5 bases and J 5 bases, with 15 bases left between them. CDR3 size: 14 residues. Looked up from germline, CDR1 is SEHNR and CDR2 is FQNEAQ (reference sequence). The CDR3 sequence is CASSPVGPGETQYF. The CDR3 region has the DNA TGTGCCAGCAGCCCCGTGGGGCCGGGGGAGACCCAGTACTTC.

The CDR3, as DNA: TGTGCCAGCGGCAGTCAGGTCGGCAATCAGCCCCAGCATTTT. Protein sequence: CASGSQVGNQPQHF. The chain is built from TRBV10-3 and TRBJ1-5; no firm D call. The CDR3 extends over 14 amino acids. Germline values: CDR1 ENHRY, CDR2 SYGVKD. Trimming removed 10 bases at V and 2 bases at J, with 15 bases between.

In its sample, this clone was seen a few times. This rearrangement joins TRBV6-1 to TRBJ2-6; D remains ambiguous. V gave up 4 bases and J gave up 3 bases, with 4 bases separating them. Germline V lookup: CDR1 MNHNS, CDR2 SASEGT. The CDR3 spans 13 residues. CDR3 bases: TGTGCCAGCAGTGGGGATGGGGCCAACGTCCTGACTTTC. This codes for CASSGDGANVLTF.

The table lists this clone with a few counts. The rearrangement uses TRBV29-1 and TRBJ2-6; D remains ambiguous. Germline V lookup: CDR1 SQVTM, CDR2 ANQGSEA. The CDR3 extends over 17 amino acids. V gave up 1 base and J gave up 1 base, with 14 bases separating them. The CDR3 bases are TGCAGCGTTGAAGGCGCCCGACTTCTATCTGGGGCCAACGTCCTGACTTTC. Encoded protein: CSVEGARLLSGANVLTF. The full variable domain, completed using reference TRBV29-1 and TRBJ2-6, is SAVISQKPSRDICQRGTSLTIQCQVDSQVTMMFWYRQQPGQSLTLIATANQGSEATYESGFVIDKFPISRPNLTFSTLTVSNMSPEDSSIYLCSVEGARLLSGANVLTFGAGSRLTVL.

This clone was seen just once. The CDR3 DNA reads TGTGCCAGCTCACGCCCGGATACGCAGTATTTT. Protein: CASSRPDTQYF. The chain joins TRBV18 to TRBJ2-3; unclear D gene. The CDR3 runs 11 residues. Trimming took off 4 bases at V and 6 bases at J, with 5 bases between the two ends. Germline loops: CDR1 KGHSH, CDR2 LQKENI.

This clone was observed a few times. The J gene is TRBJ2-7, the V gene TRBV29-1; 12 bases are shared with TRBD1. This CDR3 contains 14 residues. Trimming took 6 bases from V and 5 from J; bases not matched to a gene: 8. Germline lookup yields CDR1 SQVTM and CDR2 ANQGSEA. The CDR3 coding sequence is TGCAGCGTCGAAAGGGGGACAGGGGGCGACGAGCAGTACTTC. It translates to CSVERGTGGDEQYF.

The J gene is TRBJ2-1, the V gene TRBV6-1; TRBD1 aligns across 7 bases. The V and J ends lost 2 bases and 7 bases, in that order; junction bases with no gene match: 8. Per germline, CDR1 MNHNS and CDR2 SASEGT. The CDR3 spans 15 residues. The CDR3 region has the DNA TGTGCCAGCAGTGAATCCGGGACAGTTCTAAATGAGCAGTTCTTC. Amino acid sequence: CASSESGTVLNEQFF.

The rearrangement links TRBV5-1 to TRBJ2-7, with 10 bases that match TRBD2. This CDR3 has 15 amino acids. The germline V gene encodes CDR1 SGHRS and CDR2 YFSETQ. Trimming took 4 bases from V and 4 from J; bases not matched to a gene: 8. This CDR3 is CASSPLAGAVYEQYF. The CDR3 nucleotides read TGCGCCAGCAGCCCTCTAGCGGGAGCAGTTTACGAGCAGTACTTC. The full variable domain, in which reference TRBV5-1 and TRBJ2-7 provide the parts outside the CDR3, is KAGVTQTPRYLIKTRGQQVTLSCSPISGHRSVSWYQQTPGQGLQFLFEYFSETQRNKGNFPGRFSGRQFSNSRSEMNVSTLELGDSALYLCASSPLAGAVYEQYFGPGTRLTVT.